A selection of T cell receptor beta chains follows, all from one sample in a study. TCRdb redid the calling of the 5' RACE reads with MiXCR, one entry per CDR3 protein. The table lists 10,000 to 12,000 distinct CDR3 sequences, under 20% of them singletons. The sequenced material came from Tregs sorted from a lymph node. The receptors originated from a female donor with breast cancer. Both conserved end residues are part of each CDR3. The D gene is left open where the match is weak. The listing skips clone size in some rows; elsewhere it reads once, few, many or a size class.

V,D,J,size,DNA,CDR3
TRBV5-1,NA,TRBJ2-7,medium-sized,TGCGCCAGCGGCCTCGAGGGCGCCTACGAGCAGTACTTC,CASGLEGAYEQYF
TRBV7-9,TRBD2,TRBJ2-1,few,TGTGCCACCTTGGCGGGTGGCGGGAGTACGAATGAGCAGTCCTTC,CATLAGGGSTNEQSF
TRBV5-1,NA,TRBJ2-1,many,TGCGCCAGCAGCTACTCCGGGAGCGCCCTCATTGAGCAGTTCTTC,CASSYSGSALIEQFF
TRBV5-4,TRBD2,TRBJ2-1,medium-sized,TGTGCCAGCAGTCTAGATCAAGCGGGAGGGAATGAGCAGTTCTTC,CASSLDQAGGNEQFF
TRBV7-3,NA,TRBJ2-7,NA,TGTGCCAGCAGCTCGGGGACCCTTAGCTCCTACGAGCAGTACTTC,CASSSGTLSSYEQYF
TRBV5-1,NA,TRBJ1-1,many,TGCGCCAGCAGCTCCGGAGGGGGACGGGGGAACACTGAAGCTTTCTTT,CASSSGGGRGNTEAFF
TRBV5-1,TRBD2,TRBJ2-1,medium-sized,TGCGCCAGCAGCAATTCGATCGGGACTAGCGGTTACAATGAGCAGTTCTTC,CASSNSIGTSGYNEQFF
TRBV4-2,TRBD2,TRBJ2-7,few,TGTGCCAGCAGCCAAGAGGCTAGCGGGTTCTCCTACGAGCAGTACTTC,CASSQEASGFSYEQYF
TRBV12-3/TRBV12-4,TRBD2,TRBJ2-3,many,TGTGCCAGCAGTGCTACTAGCGGGAGGGCAGATACGCAGTATTTT,CASSATSGRADTQYF
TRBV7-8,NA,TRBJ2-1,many,TGTGCCAGCAGCGGAAGGGGGGCGGAGCTTTACAATGAGCAGTTCTTC,CASSGRGAELYNEQFF
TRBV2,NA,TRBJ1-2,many,TGTGCCAGCAGGTACCAGGAGTATGGCTACACCTTC,CASRYQEYGYTF
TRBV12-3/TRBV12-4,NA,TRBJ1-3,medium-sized,TGTGCCACCGAAGTCGGAAACACCATATATTTT,CATEVGNTIYF
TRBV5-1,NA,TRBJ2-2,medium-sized,TGCGCCAGCAGCTCGTCAGGGGCCTACACCGGGGAGCTGTTTTTT,CASSSSGAYTGELFF
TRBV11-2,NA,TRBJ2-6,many,TGTGCCAGCAGCCCTATCAGGGCACCTGGGGCCAACGTCCTGACTTTC,CASSPIRAPGANVLTF
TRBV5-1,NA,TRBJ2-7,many,TGCGCCAGCAGCGTGGGACGGACCTACGAGCAGTACTTC,CASSVGRTYEQYF
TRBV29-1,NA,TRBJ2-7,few,TGCAGCACCAGGGGACTGCGGGACGAGCAGTACTTC,CSTRGLRDEQYF
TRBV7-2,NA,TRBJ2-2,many,TGTGCCAGCAGCCCGTACAGGGGGCAAGGACTAGCCCGCTCTGGCGGGGAGCTGTTTTTT,CASSPYRGQGLARSGGELFF
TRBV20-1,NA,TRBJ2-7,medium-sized,TGCAGTGCTAGCCCGCTCATAGCGATAACCTACGAGCAGTACTTC,CSASPLIAITYEQYF
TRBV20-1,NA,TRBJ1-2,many,TGCAGTGCTACCGACAGGTCTACGGGCTACACCTTC,CSATDRSTGYTF
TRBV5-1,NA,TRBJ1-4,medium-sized,TGCGCCAGCAGCCCTCTCGGAGGGAATGAAAAACTGTTTTTT,CASSPLGGNEKLFF
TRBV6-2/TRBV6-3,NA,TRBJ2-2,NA,TGTGCCAGCAGTTACAGGGTCGTCTGGGCCGGGGAGCTGTTTTTT,CASSYRVVWAGELFF
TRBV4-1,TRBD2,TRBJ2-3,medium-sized,TGCGCCAGCAGCCAAGATTACGTAGCGGGAGTGATCTACACAGATACGCAGTATTTT,CASSQDYVAGVIYTDTQYF
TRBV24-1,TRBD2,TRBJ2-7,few,TGTGCCACCAGTGATACCGGGACTAGCGACTACGAGCAGTACTTC,CATSDTGTSDYEQYF
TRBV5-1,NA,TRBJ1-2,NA,TGCGCCAGCAGCTTTCTAACAGGAGGATCCTATGGCTACGCCTTC,CASSFLTGGSYGYAF
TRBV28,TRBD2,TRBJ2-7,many,TGTGCCAGCAGTCTCCAAGCGGGAGGGCCTTCCGAGCAGTACTTC,CASSLQAGGPSEQYF